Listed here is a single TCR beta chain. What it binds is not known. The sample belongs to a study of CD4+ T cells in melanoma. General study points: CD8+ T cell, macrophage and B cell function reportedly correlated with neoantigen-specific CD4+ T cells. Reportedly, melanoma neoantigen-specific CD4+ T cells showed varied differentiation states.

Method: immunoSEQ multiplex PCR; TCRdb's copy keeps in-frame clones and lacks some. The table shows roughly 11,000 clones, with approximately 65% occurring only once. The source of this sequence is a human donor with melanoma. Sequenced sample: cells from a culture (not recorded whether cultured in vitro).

The CDR3 spells CASSRDWGPPYEQYF. The CDR3 DNA reads TGTGCCAGCTCACGAGATTGGGGGCCCCCCTACGAGCAGTACTTC. The V and J genes are TRBV18 and TRBJ2-7; D may be TRBD1 (6 bases). The CDR3 is made up of 15 amino acids. Germline V gene lookup returns CDR1 KGHSH and CDR2 LQKENI. Trimming took 4 bases from V and 2 from J, leaving 15 bases between them.